This TCR beta chain is drawn from a study of cytomegalovirus exposure and HLA in healthy donors. Germline lookup yields CDR1 SGDLS and CDR2 YYNGEE. The CDR3 spans 16 residues. Unmatched junction bases numbered 7, after V lost 4 bases and J lost 3 bases. Both 60 Vbeta primers and 13 Jbeta primers went into the PCR. The repertoire was sequenced with immunoSEQ multiplex PCR; TCRdb's copy has only in-frame clones and lacks some. The sample includes about 110,000 clones, 82% of them seen just once. This TCR was sampled from a man aged 25-45 years in good health and CMV-seropositive. The rearrangement joins TRBV9 to TRBJ2-3; TRBD2 agrees at 11 bases. The specimen was PBMCs. The CDR3 bases are TGTGCCAGCAGCCCCGAGACTAGCGGGGCTACAGATACGCAGTATTTT. Amino acid sequence: CASSPETSGATDTQYF.